A selection of T cell receptor beta chains follows, all from one sample in a study of beta chain features in type 1 diabetes. The assay was immunoSEQ multiplex PCR, and TCRdb's table has in-frame clones only and misses some. The sample contains more than 300,000 clones, approximately 9.9% of which appear only once. The specimen was central memory CD4+ T cells from blood. These receptors were taken from a man aged 30 to 39 with type 1 diabetes. Each CDR3 is given with its conserved first and last residue. Fields, in order: V gene, J gene, D gene, clone size, CDR3 protein, CDR3 DNA. The D gene is left open where the match is weak. Clone size appears in some rows only: once, few, many, or a class for an expanded clone.

>TRBV7-2|TRBJ2-1|NA|NA
CASSSTVQQFF
TGTGCCAGCAGCTCAACTGTCCAGCAGTTCTTC
>TRBV2|TRBJ1-1|NA|NA
CASSGTGNMNTEAFF
TGTGCCAGCAGTGGGACCGGTAACATGAACACTGAAGCTTTCTTT
>TRBV7-2|TRBJ2-3|TRBD2|few
CASSPGTSGYTDTQYF
TGTGCCAGCAGCCCCGGGACTAGCGGGTACACAGATACGCAGTATTTT
>TRBV28|TRBJ2-4|TRBD2|many
CASSPTPGLAGGRNIQYF
TGTGCCAGCAGCCCTACCCCAGGACTAGCGGGGGGGCGAAACATTCAGTACTTC
>TRBV2|TRBJ1-1|NA|NA
CASIFEATEAFF
TGTGCCAGTATATTTGAGGCCACTGAAGCTTTCTTT
>TRBV7-9|TRBJ1-6|NA|NA
CASSPSPLGFSPLHF
TGTGCCAGCAGCCCTAGTCCTTTGGGGTTCTCACCCCTCCACTTT
>TRBV27|TRBJ2-5|NA|few
CASSLRGSGSETQYF
TGTGCCAGCAGTCTCCGGGGAAGCGGTTCGGAGACCCAGTACTTC
>TRBV5-1|TRBJ2-1|TRBD1|few
CASSQGQGRNEQFF
TGCGCCAGCAGCCAGGGACAGGGACGCAATGAGCAGTTCTTC
>TRBV9|TRBJ2-3|NA|NA
CASSAEGTYHTDTQYF
TGTGCCAGCAGCGCTGAAGGGACTTATCACACAGATACGCAGTATTTT
>TRBV6-1|TRBJ1-2|NA|few
CASSEDPNYGYTF
TGTGCCAGCAGTGAAGACCCCAACTATGGCTACACCTTC
>TRBV28|TRBJ1-5|TRBD1|NA
CASSPGTGVQPQHF
TGTGCCAGCAGTCCCGGGACAGGGGTTCAGCCCCAGCATTTT
>TRBV19|TRBJ1-6|NA|few
CASTATRGGPLHF
TGTGCCAGTACCGCTACCAGGGGAGGACCCCTCCACTTT
>TRBV30|TRBJ1-5|NA|few
CAWSVGPKVNQPQHF
TGTGCCTGGAGTGTGGGACCCAAGGTTAATCAGCCCCAGCATTTT
>TRBV19|TRBJ2-6|TRBD1|few
CASSAGQGRSSGANVLTF
TGTGCCAGTAGTGCCGGACAGGGGCGCTCCTCTGGGGCCAACGTCCTGACTTTC
>TRBV5-1|TRBJ2-5|TRBD1|NA
CASSTGTGRAQETQYF
TGCGCCAGCAGCACCGGGACAGGGAGGGCCCAAGAGACCCAGTACTTC
>TRBV5-1|TRBJ2-3|TRBD1|NA
CASSLDGQGADTQYF
TGCGCCAGCAGCTTGGACGGACAGGGAGCAGATACGCAGTATTTT
>TRBV7-2|TRBJ2-4|TRBD2|NA
CASSTRIAGPLQGNIQYF
TGTGCCAGCAGCACTAGGATAGCGGGGCCACTCCAGGGAAACATTCAGTACTTC
>TRBV2|TRBJ1-4|TRBD1|few
CASRRGTGEEKLFF
TGTGCCAGCAGGCGCGGGACAGGGGAAGAAAAACTGTTTTTT
>TRBV28|TRBJ2-1|TRBD2|NA
CGLRASGGAAYNEQFF
TGTGGCCTCAGGGCTAGCGGGGGGGCCGCCTACAATGAGCAGTTCTTC
>TRBV5-6|TRBJ1-6|NA|NA
CASSGTPNSPLHF
TGTGCCAGCAGCGGGACGCCTAATTCACCCCTCCACTTT
>TRBV2|TRBJ1-5|NA|few
CASSQDANNQPQHF
TGTGCCAGCAGTCAGGACGCAAACAATCAGCCCCAGCATTTT
>TRBV7-8|TRBJ2-2|NA|NA
CASSLAGRVAGELFF
TGTGCCAGCAGCTTAGCGGGCAGGGTCGCCGGGGAGCTGTTTTTT
>TRBV2|TRBJ2-3|TRBD1|NA
CASRQGATDTQYF
TGTGCCAGCAGACAGGGGGCCACAGATACGCAGTATTTT
>TRBV7-2|TRBJ2-3|NA|few
CASSPPSTDTQYF
TGTGCCAGCAGCCCCCCGAGCACAGATACGCAGTATTTT
>TRBV7-2|TRBJ2-3|TRBD2|NA
CASSPRLAGALTDTQYF
TGTGCCAGCAGCCCTAGACTAGCGGGGGCCCTCACAGATACGCAGTATTTT
>TRBV6-1|TRBJ1-6|NA|few
CASSEASGYNSPLHF
TGTGCCAGCAGTGAAGCTTCAGGGTATAATTCACCCCTCCACTTT
>TRBV20-1|TRBJ2-1|NA|few
CSAKFNEQFF
TGCAGTGCTAAGTTTAATGAGCAGTTCTTC
>TRBV11-2|TRBJ1-1|NA|NA
CASSSSWEAFF
TGTGCCAGCAGCTCTTCATGGGAAGCTTTCTTT
>TRBV6-6|TRBJ1-2|TRBD1|NA
CASTTLQGNYGYTF
TGTGCCAGCACCACCTTACAGGGGAACTATGGCTACACCTTC
>TRBV7-8|TRBJ2-6|NA|few
CASSDSQYVLTF
TGTGCCAGCAGCGACTCACAGTACGTCCTGACTTTC
>TRBV10-3|TRBJ2-3|TRBD2|NA
CAITVAGGGADTQYF
TGTGCCATCACCGTAGCGGGGGGCGGCGCAGATACGCAGTATTTT
>TRBV7-9|TRBJ2-1|NA|NA
CASSPPGADEQFF
TGTGCCAGCAGCCCCCCGGGGGCCGATGAGCAGTTCTTC
>TRBV19|TRBJ1-1|NA|few
CASSIEDGAQAFF
TGTGCCAGTAGTATAGAAGACGGGGCTCAAGCTTTCTTT
>TRBV2|TRBJ1-5|NA|few
CASSPSQGVGDNQPQHF
TGTGCCAGCAGTCCGTCACAGGGAGTAGGGGACAATCAGCCCCAGCATTTT
>TRBV7-2|TRBJ1-2|NA|NA
CASSQARRSGYTF
TGCGCCAGCAGCCAAGCCCGGAGGTCTGGCTACACCTTC
>TRBV5-4|TRBJ1-1|NA|NA
CASSSASGGTEAFF
TGTGCCAGCAGCTCGGCCTCGGGAGGCACTGAAGCTTTCTTT
>TRBV7-2|TRBJ1-6|NA|many
CASSLSLRAPLHF
TGTGCCAGCAGCTTATCGTTGAGGGCACCCCTCCACTTT
>TRBV7-2|TRBJ1-1|NA|NA
CASSLEPGGSTEAFF
TGTGCCAGCAGCTTAGAGCCGGGCGGAAGCACTGAAGCTTTCTTT
>TRBV15|TRBJ2-7|NA|NA
CATSRVFGPGSYEQYF
TGTGCCACCAGCAGAGTCTTCGGGCCTGGGTCCTACGAGCAGTACTTC
>TRBV30|TRBJ2-5|NA|NA
CAWSVRGAWETQYF
TGTGCCTGGAGTGTCAGGGGGGCCTGGGAGACCCAGTACTTC
>TRBV14|TRBJ2-5|TRBD1|NA
CASSSRQGRPQETQYF
TGTGCCAGCAGCTCGCGACAGGGTAGGCCCCAAGAGACCCAGTACTTC
>TRBV6-1|TRBJ1-1|NA|NA
CASSKGLLTGMNTEAFF
TGTGCCAGCAGTAAAGGACTCCTAACGGGCATGAACACTGAAGCTTTCTTT
>TRBV23-1|TRBJ2-6|NA|NA
CASSQSIKVGSGANVLTF
TGCGCCAGCAGTCAATCGATTAAGGTTGGCTCTGGGGCCAACGTCCTGACTTTC
>TRBV4-3|TRBJ2-5|NA|few
CASSQELNGQETQYF
TGCGCCAGCAGCCAAGAGTTAAACGGCCAAGAGACCCAGTACTTC
>TRBV7-7|TRBJ2-5|NA|NA
CASSLELGQETQYF
TGTGCTAGCAGCTTAGAATTAGGACAAGAGACCCAGTACTTC
>TRBV2|TRBJ1-1|NA|NA
CARNTGNTEAFF
TGTGCCAGAAATACAGGGAACACTGAAGCTTTCTTT